Given below is one TCR beta chain in context. Its specificity is unknown. This record belongs to a study of STAT3 mutations in large granular lymphocyte leukemia. On the study more broadly: Roughly half of the longitudinally sequenced T-LGLL patients carried detectable canonical activating STAT3 mutations. Immunosuppressive therapy was given to more than half of T-LGLL patients. Study-level results: Every T-LGLL patient had at least one immunodominant TCRbeta clonotype. Sampling intervals varied between patients and samples.

TCRbeta libraries averaged approximately 42,000 productive templates per sample. Repertoires were generated with immunoSEQ multiplex PCR, while TCRdb's copy carries only in-frame clones and drops some. The data hold under 10,000 clones, with more than 75% observed a single time. This sequence originates from a man of 80 years or more with T-cell large granular lymphocyte leukemia. Some clones in this sample may be carry-over from other donors' samples. What was sequenced was peripheral blood mononuclear cells.

CDR3 sequence (DNA): TGTGCCAGCAGCCCCTTCCAGGGGACCCAGAATTATCCCTACGAGCAGTACTTC. Its protein product is CASSPFQGTQNYPYEQYF. This rearrangement joins TRBV7-8 to TRBJ2-7, with D possibly matching TRBD1 (6 bases). Deletions cut 5 bases from V and 2 bases from J, with 25 bases between. The CDR3 extends over 18 amino acids. CDR1 SGHVS and CDR2 FQNEAQ come from the germline V gene.